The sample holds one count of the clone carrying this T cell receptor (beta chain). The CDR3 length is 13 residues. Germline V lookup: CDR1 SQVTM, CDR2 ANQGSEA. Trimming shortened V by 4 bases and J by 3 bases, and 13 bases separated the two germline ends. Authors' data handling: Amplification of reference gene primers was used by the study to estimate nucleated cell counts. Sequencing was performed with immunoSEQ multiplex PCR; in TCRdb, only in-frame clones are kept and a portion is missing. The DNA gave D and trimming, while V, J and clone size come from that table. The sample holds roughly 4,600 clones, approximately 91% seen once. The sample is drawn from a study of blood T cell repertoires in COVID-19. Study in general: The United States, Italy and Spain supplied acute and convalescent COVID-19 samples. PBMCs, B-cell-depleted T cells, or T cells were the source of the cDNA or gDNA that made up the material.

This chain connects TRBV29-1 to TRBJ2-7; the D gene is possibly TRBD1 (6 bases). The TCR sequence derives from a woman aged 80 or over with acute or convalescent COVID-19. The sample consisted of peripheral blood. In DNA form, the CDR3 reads TGCAGCGTTGGCGCGACAGGTTACTACGAGCAGTACTTC. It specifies CSVGATGYYEQYF.